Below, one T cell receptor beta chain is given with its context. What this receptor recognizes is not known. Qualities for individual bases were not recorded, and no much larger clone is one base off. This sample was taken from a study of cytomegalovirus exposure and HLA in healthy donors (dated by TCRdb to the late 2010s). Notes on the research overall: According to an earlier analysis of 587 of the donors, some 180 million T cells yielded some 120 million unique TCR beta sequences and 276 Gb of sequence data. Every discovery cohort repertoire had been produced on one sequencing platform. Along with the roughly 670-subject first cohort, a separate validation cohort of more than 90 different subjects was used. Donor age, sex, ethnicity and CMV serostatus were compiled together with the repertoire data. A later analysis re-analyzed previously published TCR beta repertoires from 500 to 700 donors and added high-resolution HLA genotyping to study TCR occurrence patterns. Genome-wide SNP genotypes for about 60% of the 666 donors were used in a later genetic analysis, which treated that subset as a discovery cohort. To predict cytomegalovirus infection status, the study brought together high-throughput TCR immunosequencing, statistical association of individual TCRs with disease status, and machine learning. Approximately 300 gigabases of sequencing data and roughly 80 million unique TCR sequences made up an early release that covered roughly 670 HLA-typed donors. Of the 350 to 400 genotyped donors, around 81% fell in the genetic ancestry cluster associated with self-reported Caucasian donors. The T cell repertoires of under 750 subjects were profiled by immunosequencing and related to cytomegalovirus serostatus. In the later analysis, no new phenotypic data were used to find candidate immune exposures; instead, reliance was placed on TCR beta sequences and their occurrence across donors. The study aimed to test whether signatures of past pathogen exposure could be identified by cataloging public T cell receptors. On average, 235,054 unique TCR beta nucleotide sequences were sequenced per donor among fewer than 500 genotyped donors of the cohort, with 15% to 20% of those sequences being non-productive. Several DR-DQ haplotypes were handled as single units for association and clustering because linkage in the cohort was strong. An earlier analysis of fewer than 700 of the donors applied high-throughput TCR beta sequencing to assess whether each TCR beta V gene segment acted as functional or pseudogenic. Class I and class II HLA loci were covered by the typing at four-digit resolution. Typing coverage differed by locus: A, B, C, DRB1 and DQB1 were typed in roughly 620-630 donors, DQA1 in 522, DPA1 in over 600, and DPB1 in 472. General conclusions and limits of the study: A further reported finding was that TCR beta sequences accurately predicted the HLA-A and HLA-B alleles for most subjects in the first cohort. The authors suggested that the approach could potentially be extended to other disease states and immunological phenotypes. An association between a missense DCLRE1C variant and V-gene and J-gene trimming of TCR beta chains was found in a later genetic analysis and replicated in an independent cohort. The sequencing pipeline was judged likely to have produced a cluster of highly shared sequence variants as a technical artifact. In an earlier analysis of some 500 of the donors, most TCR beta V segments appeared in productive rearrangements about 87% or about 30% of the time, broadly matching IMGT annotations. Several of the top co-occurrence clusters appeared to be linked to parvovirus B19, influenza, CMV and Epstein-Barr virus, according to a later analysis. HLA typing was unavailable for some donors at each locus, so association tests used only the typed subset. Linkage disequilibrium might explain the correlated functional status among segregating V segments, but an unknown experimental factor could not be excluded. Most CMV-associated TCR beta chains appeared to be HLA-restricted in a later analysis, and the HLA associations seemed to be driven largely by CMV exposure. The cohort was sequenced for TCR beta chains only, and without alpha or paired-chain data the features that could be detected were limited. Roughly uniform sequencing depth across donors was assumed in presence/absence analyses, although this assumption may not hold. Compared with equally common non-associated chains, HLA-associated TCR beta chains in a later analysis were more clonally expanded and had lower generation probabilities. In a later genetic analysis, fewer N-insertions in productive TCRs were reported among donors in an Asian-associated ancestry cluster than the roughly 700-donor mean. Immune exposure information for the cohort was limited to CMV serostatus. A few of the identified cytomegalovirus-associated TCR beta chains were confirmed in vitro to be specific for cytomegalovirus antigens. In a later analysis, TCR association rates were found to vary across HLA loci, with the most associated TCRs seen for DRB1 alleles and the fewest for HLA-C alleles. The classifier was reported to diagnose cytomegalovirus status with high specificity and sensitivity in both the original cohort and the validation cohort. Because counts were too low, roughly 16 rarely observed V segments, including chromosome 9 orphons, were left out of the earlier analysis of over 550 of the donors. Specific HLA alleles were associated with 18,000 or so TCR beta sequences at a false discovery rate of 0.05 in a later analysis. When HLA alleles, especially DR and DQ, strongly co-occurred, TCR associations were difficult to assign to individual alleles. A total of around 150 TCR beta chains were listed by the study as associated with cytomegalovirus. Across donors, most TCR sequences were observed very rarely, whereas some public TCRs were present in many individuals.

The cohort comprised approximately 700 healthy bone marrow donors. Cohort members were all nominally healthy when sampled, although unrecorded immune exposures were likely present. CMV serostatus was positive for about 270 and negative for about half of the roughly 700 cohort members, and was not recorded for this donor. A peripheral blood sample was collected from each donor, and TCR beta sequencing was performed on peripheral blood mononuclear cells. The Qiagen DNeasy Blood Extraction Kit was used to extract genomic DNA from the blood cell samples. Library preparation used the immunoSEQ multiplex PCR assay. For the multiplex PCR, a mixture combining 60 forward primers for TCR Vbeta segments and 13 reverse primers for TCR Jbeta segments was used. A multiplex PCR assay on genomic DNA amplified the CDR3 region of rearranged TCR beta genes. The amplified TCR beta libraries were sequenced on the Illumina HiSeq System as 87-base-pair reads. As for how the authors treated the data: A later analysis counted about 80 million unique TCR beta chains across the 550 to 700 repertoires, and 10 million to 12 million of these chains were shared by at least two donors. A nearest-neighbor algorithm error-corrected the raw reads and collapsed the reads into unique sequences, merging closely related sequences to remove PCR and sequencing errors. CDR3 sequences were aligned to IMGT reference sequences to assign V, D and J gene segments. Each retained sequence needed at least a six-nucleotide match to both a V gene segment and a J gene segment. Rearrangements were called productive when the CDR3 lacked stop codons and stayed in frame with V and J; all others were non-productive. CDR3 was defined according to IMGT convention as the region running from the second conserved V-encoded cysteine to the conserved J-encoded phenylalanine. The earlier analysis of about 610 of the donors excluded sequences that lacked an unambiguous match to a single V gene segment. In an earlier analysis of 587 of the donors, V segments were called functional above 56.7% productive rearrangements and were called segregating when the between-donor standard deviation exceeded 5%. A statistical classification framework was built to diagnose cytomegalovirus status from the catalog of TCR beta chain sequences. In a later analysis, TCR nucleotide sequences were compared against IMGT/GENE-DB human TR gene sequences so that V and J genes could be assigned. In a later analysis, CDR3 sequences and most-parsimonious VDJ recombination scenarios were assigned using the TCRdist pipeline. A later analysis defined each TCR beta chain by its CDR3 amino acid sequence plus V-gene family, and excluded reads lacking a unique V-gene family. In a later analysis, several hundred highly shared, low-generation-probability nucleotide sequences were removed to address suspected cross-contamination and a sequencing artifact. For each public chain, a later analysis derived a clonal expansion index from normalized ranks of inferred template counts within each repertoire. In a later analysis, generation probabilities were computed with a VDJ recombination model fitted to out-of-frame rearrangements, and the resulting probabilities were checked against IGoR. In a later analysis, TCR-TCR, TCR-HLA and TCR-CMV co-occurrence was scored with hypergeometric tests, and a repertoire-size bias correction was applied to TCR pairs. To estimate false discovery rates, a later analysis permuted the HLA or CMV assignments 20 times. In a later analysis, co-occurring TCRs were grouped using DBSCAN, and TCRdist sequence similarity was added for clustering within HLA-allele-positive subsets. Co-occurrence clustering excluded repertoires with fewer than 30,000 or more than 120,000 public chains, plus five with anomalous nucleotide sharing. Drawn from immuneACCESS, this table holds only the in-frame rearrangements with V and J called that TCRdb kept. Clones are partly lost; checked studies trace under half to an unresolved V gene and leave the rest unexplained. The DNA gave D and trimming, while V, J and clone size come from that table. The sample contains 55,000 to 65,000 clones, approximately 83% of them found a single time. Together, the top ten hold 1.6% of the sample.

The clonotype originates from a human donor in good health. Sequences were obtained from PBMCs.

The DNA sequence follows: TGTGCCAGCACCAAAGACGGGGGATCAGATACGCAGTATTTT. The translation is CASTKDGGSDTQYF. This chain joins TRBV7-6 to TRBJ2-3; the D gene is perhaps TRBD2, from 6 matching bases. CDR1 and CDR2 (SGHVS, FNYEAQ) derive from the germline V gene. The CDR3 sequence holds 14 residues, the cysteine and phenylalanine included. This entry keeps only the CDR3 DNA: 42 bases, framed from base 1. V drops 7 bases and J drops 4 bases, leaving 15 bases in between. Supplemented by the reference TRBV7-6 and TRBJ2-3 proteins around the CDR3, the complete variable domain is GAGVSQSPRYKVTKRGQDVALRCDPISGHVSLYWYRQALGQGPEFLTYFNYEAQQDKSGLPNDRFSAERPEGSISTLTIQRTEQRDSAMYRCASTKDGGSDTQYFGPGTRLTVL.